This TCR beta chain comes out of a study of beta chain features in type 1 diabetes. The germline V gene has CDR1 SNHLY and CDR2 FYNNEI. The CDR3 spans 14 residues. Trimming left V 8 bases short and J 3 bases short, with 17 bases between. Sequenced material consisted of expressed TCRB transcripts (all of the isolated RNA was reverse transcribed). TCRdb's copy holds only in-frame clones and misses some; the assay was immunoSEQ multiplex PCR. Of under 450,000 clones listed, more than 12% are singletons. This sequence originates from a woman aged 18-29 years in good health. Sequenced input: naive CD4+ T cells from blood. The chain links TRBV2 to TRBJ2-7; the D is unclear. CDR3 nucleotide sequence: TGTGCCAGCCTTCCCGAGAACTTTCGCTACGAGCAGTACTTC. Protein sequence: CASLPENFRYEQYF. Variable domain in full (rest from reference TRBV2 and TRBJ2-7): EPEVTQTPSHQVTQMGQEVILRCVPISNHLYFYWYRQILGQKVEFLVSFYNNEISEKSEIFDDQFSVERPDGSNFTLKIRSTKLEDSAMYFCASLPENFRYEQYFGPGTRLTVT.